This T cell receptor beta chain emerged from a study of PD-L1 blockade in urothelial cancer. At the level of the study: Blood samples had a median of around 150,000 T cells.

CDR1 and CDR2 (germline): SGDLS, YYNGEE. The CDR3 has 12 amino acids. Deletions cut 0 bases from V and 11 bases from J, with 11 bases between. Only in-frame clones appear in the TCRdb table, and some are missing; sequencing was by immunoSEQ multiplex PCR. The data show tens of thousands of clones, over 80% seen once. The V gene is TRBV9, the J gene TRBJ1-1; a weak D match, TRBD1 (5 bases). This sequence originates from a man aged 70 or older with urothelial cancer. The starting material was PBMCs, obtained around atezolizumab (anti-PD-L1) treatment. The CDR3 nucleotides read TGTGCCAGCAGCGTAGTCGGGGGTGAGGCTTTCTTT. Protein: CASSVVGGEAFF.